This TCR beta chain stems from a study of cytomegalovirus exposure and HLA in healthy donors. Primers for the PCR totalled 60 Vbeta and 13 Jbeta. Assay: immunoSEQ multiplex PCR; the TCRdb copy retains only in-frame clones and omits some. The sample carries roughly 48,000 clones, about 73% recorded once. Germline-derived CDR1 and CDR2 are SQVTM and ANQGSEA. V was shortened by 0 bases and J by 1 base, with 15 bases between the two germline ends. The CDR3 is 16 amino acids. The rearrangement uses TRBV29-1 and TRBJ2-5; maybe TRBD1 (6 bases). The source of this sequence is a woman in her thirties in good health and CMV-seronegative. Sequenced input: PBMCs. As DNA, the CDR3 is TGCAGCGTTGAAGATTGGGGGCCCAGGGGCCAAGAGACCCAGTACTTC. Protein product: CSVEDWGPRGQETQYF.